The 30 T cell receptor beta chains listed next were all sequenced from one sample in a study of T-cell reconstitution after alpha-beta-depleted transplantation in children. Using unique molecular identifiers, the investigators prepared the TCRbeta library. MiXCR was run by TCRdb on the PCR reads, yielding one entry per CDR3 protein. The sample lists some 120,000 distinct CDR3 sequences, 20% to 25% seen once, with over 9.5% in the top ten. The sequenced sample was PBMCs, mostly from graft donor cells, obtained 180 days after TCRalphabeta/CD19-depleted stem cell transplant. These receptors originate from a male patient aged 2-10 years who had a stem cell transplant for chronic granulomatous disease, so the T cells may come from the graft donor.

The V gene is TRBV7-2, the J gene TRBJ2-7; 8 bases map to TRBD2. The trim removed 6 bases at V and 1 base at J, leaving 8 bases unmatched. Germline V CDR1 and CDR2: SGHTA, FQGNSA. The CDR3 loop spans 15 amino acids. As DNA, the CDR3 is TGTGCCAGCAGTTCTCCGGGACTAGGGTCCTACGAGCAGTACTTC. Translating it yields CASSSPGLGSYEQYF.

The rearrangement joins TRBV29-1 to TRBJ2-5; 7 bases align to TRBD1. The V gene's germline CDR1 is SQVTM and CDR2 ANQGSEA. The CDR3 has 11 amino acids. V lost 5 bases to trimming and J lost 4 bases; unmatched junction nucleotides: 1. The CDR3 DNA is TGCAGCGTTACAGGGGCAGAGACCCAGTACTTC. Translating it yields CSVTGAETQYF.

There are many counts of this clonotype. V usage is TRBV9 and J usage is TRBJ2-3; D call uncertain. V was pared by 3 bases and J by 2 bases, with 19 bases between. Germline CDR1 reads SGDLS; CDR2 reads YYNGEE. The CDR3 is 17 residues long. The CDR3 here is CASSEGVGSASTDTQYF. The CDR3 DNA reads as TGTGCCAGCAGCGAAGGTGTGGGATCAGCTTCCACAGATACGCAGTATTTT.

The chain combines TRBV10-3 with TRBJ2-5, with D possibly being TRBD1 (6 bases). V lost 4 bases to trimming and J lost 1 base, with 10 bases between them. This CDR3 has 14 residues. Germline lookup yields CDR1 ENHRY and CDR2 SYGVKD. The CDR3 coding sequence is TGTGCCATCAGTGCTCGGGACATCCAAGAGACCCAGTACTTC. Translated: CAISARDIQETQYF.

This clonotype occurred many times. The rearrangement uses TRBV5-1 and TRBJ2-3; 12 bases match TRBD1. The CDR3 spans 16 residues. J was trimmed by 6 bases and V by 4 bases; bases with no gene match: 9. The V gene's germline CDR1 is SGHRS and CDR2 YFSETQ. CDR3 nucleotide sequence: TGCGCCAGCAGCCTAGGGACAGGGGGCAAAATGGATACGCAGTATTTT. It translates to CASSLGTGGKMDTQYF.

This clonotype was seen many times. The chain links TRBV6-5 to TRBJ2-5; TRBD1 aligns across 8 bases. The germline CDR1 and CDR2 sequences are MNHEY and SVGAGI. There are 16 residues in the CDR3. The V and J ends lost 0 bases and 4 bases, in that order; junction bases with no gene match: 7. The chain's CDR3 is CASSYSGTGVGETQYF. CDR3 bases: TGTGCCAGCAGTTACTCCGGGACAGGCGTAGGAGAGACCCAGTACTTC.

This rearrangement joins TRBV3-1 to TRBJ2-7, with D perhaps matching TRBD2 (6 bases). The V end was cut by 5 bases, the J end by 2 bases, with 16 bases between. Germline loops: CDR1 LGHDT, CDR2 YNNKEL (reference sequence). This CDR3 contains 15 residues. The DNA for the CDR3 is TGTGCCAGCAGCGTAAACGGACTAAAAACCTACGAGCAGTACTTC. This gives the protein CASSVNGLKTYEQYF.

The CDR3 protein is CSARVGLREDPAIDKNIQYF. The DNA of the CDR3 is TGCAGTGCTAGAGTTGGCTTGCGGGAGGACCCGGCCATAGACAAAAACATTCAGTACTTC. This chain joins TRBV20-1 and TRBJ2-4; 8 nucleotides line up with TRBD2. Germline trimming cut 1 base from V and 3 bases from J; bases unmatched to any gene: 20. Germline CDR1 and CDR2: DFQATT and SNEGSKA (reference sequence). The CDR3 extends over 20 amino acids.

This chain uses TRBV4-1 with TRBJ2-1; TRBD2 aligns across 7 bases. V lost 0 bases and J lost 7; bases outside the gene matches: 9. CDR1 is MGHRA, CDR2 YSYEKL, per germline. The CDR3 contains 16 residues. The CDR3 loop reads CASSQEREWAYNEQFF. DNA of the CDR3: TGCGCCAGCAGCCAAGAGCGGGAGTGGGCGTATAATGAGCAGTTCTTC.

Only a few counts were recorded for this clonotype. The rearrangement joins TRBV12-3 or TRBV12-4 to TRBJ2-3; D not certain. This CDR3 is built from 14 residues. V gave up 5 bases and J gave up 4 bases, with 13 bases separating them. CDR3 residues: CASSPSLVADTQYF. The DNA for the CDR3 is TGTGCCAGCAGTCCATCCTTAGTCGCAGATACGCAGTATTTT.

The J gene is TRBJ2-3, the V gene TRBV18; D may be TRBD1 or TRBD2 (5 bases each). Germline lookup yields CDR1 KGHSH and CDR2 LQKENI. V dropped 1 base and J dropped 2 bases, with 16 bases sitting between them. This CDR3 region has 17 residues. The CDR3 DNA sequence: TGTGCCAGCTCACCACTAGGGGTCCGGGGAACCACAGATACGCAGTATTTT. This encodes CASSPLGVRGTTDTQYF. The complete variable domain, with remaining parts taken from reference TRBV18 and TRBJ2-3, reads NAGVMQNPRHLVRRRGQEARLRCSPMKGHSHVYWYRQLPEEGLKFMVYLQKENIIDESGMPKERFSAEFPKEGPSILRIQQVVRGDSAAYFCASSPLGVRGTTDTQYFGPGTRLTVL.

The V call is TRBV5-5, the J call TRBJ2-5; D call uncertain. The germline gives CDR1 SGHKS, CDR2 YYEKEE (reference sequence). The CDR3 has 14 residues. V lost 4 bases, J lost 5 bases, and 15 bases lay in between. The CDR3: CASSPRLYQETQYF. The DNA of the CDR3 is TGTGCCAGCAGCCCCCGTTTATATCAGGAGACCCAGTACTTC.

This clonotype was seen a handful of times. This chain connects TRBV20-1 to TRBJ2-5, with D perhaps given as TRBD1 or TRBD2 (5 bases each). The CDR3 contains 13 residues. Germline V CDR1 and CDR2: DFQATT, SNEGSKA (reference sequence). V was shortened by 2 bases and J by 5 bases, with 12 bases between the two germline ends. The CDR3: CSARPDGTETQYF. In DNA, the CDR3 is TGCAGTGCTAGACCCGACGGGACGGAGACCCAGTACTTC.

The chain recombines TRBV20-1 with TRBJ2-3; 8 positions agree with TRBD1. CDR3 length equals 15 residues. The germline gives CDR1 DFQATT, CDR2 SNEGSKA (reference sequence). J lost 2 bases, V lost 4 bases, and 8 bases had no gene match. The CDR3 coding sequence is TGCAGTGCTACGGACCGGGACAGGAACACAGATACGCAGTATTTT. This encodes CSATDRDRNTDTQYF.

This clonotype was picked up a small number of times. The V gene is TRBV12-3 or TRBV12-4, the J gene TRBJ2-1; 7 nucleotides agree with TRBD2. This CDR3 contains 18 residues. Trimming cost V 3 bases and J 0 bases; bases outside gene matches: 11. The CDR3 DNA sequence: TGTGCCAGCAGTTTGGCGGCGGGAGTGTCAGCCTCCTACAATGAGCAGTTCTTC. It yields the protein CASSLAAGVSASYNEQFF.

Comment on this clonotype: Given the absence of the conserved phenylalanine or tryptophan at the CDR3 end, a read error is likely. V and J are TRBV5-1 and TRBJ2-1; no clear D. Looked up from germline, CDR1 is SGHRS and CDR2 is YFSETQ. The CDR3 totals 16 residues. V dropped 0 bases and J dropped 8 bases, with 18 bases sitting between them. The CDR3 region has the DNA TGCGCCAGCAGCTTGGAGTCTCCTCGGGCAGGTGATGAGCAGTTCTTG. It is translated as CASSLESPRAGDEQFL.

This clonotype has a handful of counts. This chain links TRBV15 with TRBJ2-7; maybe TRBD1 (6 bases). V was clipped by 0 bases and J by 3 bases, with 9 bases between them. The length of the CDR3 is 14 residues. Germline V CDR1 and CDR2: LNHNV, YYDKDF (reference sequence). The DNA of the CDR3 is TGTGCCACCAGCAGAGACCTAGGGGGCTACGAGCAGTACTTC. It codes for CATSRDLGGYEQYF.

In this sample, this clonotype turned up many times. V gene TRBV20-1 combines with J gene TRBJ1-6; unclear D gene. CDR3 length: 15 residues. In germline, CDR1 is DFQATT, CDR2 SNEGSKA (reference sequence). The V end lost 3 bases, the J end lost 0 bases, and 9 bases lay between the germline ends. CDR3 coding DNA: TGCAGTGCTAGCCAAGGGAGCTCCTATAATTCACCCCTCCACTTT. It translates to CSASQGSSYNSPLHF.

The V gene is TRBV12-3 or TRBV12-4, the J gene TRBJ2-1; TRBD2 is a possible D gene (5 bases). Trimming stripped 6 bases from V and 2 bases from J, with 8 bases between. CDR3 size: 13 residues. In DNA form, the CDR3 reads TGTGCCAGCAGATCCGGGGCCTACAATGAGCAGTTCTTC. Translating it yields CASRSGAYNEQFF.

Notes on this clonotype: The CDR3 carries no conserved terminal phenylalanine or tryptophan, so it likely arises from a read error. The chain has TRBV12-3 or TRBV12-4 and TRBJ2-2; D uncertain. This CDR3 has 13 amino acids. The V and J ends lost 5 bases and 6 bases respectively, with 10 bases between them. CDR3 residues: CASSLLEAGELFL. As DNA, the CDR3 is TGTGCCAGCAGTCTCTTAGAGGCCGGGGAGCTGTTTTTG.

The DNA of the CDR3 is TGCGCCAGCAGCTACCTCGGGCGACAGGGGCTGTTTTTT. As protein: CASSYLGRQGLFF. V and J are TRBV5-1 and TRBJ2-2; TRBD1 aligns across 7 bases. This CDR3 is built from 13 residues. Germline loops: CDR1 SGHRS, CDR2 YFSETQ. Germline trimming cut 3 bases from V and 13 bases from J; bases unmatched to any gene: 9.

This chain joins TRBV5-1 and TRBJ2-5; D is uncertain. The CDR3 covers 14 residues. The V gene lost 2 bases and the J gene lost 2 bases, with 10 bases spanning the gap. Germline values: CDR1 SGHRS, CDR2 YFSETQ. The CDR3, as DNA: TGCGCCAGCAGCTTAGGTGGGATACAAGAGACCCAGTACTTC. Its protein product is CASSLGGIQETQYF. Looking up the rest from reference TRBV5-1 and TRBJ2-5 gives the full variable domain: KAGVTQTPRYLIKTRGQQVTLSCSPISGHRSVSWYQQTPGQGLQFLFEYFSETQRNKGNFPGRFSGRQFSNSRSEMNVSTLELGDSALYLCASSLGGIQETQYFGPGTRLLVL.

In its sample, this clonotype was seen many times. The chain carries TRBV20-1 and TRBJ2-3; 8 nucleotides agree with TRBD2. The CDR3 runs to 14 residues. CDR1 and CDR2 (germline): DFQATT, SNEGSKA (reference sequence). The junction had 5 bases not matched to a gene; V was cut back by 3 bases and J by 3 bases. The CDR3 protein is CSASGRGWTDTQYF. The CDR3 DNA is TGCAGTGCTAGCGGGAGGGGGTGGACAGATACGCAGTATTTT.

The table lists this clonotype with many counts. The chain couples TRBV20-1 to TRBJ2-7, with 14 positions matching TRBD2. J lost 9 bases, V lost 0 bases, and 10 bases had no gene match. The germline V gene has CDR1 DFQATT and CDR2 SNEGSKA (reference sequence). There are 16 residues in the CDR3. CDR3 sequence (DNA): TGCAGTGCTAGAGATCGGGGACTAGCGGGAGATGTTGGGCAGTACTTC. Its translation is CSARDRGLAGDVGQYF.

For the CDR3, the DNA is TGCAGTGTTGCGGGACAGGGGCTCTACGAGCAGTACTTC. Amino acids: CSVAGQGLYEQYF. J is TRBJ2-7 and V is TRBV20-1, with 10 bases lining up with TRBD1. CDR1 DFQATT and CDR2 SNEGSKA come from the germline V gene (reference sequence). V gave up 7 bases and J gave up 3 bases; unmatched junction bases: 6. The CDR3 covers 13 residues.

In DNA form, the CDR3 reads TGTGCCAGCAGCTTAGGACTCCCCCGGGACAGGGGTAGATCTAACTATGGCTACACCTTC. It yields the protein CASSLGLPRDRGRSNYGYTF. The chain is built from TRBV11-2 and TRBJ1-2; TRBD1 matches 10 bases. V shed 1 base, J shed 0 bases, and the junction held 14 bases outside the gene matches. This CDR3 has 20 residues. The germline CDR1 and CDR2 sequences are SGHAT and FQNNGV.

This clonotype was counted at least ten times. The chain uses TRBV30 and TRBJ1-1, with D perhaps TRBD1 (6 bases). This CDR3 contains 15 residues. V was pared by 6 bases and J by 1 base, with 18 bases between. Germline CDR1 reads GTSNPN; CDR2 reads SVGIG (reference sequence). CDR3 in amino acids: CACTTLQGGNTEAFF. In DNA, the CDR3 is TGTGCCTGTACCACCCTACAGGGAGGGAACACTGAAGCTTTCTTT.

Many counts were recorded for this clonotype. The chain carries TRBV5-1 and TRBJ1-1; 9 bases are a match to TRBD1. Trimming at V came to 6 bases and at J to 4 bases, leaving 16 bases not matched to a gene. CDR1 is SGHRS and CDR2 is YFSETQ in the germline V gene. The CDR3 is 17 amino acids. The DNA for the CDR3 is TGCGCCAGCACCGGGGGGGGAACAGGGGGCGCCTCCACTGAAGCTTTCTTT. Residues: CASTGGGTGGASTEAFF.

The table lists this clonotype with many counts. CDR3 amino acids: CASSRGQLQTDTQYF. Here the CDR3 DNA reads TGTGCCAGTAGTCGGGGACAGCTCCAGACAGATACGCAGTATTTT. This chain joins TRBV19 and TRBJ2-3, with TRBD1 matching over 7 bases. The CDR3 has 15 amino acids. Germline CDR1 reads LNHDA; CDR2 reads SQIVND (reference sequence). With 5 bases clipped from V and 3 bases from J, the junction kept 8 bases outside the gene matches.

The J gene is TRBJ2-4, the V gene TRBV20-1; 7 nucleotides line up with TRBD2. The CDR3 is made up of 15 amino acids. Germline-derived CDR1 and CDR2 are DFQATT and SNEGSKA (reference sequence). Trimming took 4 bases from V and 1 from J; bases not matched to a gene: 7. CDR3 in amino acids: CSAISGRVAKNIQYF. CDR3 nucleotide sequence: TGCAGTGCTATTTCTGGGAGGGTGGCCAAAAACATTCAGTACTTC.